The rows below give T cell receptor beta chains drawn from one sample of a study of regulatory T cells in long-lasting Graves disease. TCRdb reprocessed the multiplex PCR reads via MiXCR and lists one record per CDR3 protein. The profile shows some 350,000 distinct CDR3 sequences, 16% of them singletons. This sample also appeared in a second study, on T cells in Graves' hyperthyroidism and ophthalmopathy.

The material sequenced was peripheral blood mononuclear cells (PBMCs), taken at new diagnosis, from a patient treated with antithyroid drugs. The receptors here all came from a woman aged 18-35 years with Graves disease. The CDR3 runs from the conserved cysteine through the conserved F or W. The order of the fields is D gene, J gene, clone size, V gene, CDR3 protein, CDR3 DNA. A D gene is named only where the DNA matches it firmly. Size values are once, few and many counts, or a class for expanded clones, and some rows have none.

>.|TRBJ2-7|.|TRBV19
CASGMVMGEQYF
TGTGCCAGTGGTATGGTAATGGGCGAGCAGTACTTC
>.|TRBJ1-5|.|TRBV19
CASSIGGWDKFYQPQHF
TGTGCCAGTAGTATCGGGGGCTGGGACAAGTTTTATCAGCCCCAGCATTTT
>TRBD1|TRBJ1-2|many|TRBV2
CASSPTGERGYGYTF
TGTGCCAGCAGTCCAACAGGGGAACGCGGCTATGGCTACACCTTC
>.|TRBJ1-5|many|TRBV5-1
CASSLDLDQPQHF
TGCGCCAGCAGCTTGGATCTAGATCAGCCCCAGCATTTT
>.|TRBJ1-1|many|TRBV12-3/TRBV12-4
CASNSPGGGTEAFF
TGTGCCAGCAACTCCCCGGGGGGAGGAACTGAAGCTTTCTTT
>TRBD2|TRBJ2-3|many|TRBV7-7
CASSFSGGVTDTQYF
TGTGCCAGCAGCTTCAGCGGGGGTGTCACAGATACGCAGTATTTT
>.|TRBJ1-5|many|TRBV6-1
CASSGQQGGRNQPQHF
TGTGCCAGCAGCGGACAACAGGGCGGTCGCAATCAGCCCCAGCATTTT
>TRBD1|TRBJ2-5|.|TRBV5-4
CASSTDRGPLETQYF
TGTGCCAGCAGCACAGACAGGGGCCCCTTAGAGACCCAGTACTTC
>.|TRBJ2-1|few|TRBV10-3
CASRTPWADEQFF
TGTGCCAGCAGGACCCCTTGGGCCGATGAGCAGTTCTTC
>.|TRBJ2-7|many|TRBV20-1
CSATSERNYEQYF
TGCAGTGCTACTTCCGAAAGAAACTACGAGCAGTACTTC
>TRBD1|TRBJ1-2|many|TRBV30
CAWSRTGVNGYTF
TGTGCCTGGAGCCGGACAGGGGTAAATGGCTACACCTTC